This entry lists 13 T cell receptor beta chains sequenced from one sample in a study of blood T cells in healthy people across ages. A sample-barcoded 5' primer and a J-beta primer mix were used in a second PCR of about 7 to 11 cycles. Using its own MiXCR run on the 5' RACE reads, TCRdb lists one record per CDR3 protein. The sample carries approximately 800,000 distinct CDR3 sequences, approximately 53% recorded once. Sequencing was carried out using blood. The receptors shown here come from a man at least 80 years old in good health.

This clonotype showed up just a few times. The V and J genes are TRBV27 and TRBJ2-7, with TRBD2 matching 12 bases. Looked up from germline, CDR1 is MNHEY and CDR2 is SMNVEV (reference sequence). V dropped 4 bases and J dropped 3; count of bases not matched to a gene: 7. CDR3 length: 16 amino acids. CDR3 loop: CASSSSGRAFVYEQYF. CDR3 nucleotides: TGTGCCAGCAGTTCTAGCGGGAGGGCCTTTGTCTACGAGCAGTACTTC.

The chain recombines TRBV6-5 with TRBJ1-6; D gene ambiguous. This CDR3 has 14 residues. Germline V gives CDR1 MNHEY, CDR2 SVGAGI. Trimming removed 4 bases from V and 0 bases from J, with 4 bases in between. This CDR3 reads CASSSASYNSPLHF. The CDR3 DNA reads TGTGCCAGCAGTTCTGCCTCCTATAATTCACCCCTCCACTTT.

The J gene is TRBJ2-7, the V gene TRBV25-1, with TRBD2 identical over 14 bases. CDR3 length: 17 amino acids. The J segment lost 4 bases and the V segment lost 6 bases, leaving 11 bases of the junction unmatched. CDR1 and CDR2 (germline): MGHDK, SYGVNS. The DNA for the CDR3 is TGTGCCAGCAGCCCACCGACTAGCGGGAGGGCCAGATACGAGCAGTACTTC. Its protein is CASSPPTSGRARYEQYF.

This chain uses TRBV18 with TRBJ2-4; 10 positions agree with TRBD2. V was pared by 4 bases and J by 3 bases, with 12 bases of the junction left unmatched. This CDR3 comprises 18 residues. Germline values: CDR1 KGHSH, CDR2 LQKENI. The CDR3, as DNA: TGTGCCAGCTCACGTCTAGCGGGAGTGGATGATCGCAAAAACATTCAGTACTTC. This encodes CASSRLAGVDDRKNIQYF.

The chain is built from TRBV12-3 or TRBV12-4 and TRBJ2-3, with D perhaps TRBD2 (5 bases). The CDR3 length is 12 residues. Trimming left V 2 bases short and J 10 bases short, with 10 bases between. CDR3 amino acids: CASSLSGLAQYF. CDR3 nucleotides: TGTGCCAGCAGTTTATCGGGATTGGCGCAGTATTTT.

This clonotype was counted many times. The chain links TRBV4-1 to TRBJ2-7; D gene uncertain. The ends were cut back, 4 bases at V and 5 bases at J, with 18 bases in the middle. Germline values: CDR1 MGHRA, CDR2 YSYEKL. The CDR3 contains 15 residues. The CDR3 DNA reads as TGCGCCAGCAGCCTTTCCGACCCTTTCGTTAACGAGCAGTACTTC. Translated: CASSLSDPFVNEQYF.

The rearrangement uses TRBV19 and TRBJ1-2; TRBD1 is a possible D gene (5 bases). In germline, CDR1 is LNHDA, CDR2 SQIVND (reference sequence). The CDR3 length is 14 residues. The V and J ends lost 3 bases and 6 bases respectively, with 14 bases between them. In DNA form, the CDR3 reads TGTGCCAGTAGTATCGGGACGGATAATGATGGCTACACCTTC. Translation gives CASSIGTDNDGYTF.

The CDR3 coding sequence is TGCAGTGCTTTCGTACCCGGGACAGGGAATGAAAAACTGTTTTTT. This sequence encodes CSAFVPGTGNEKLFF. The chain couples TRBV20-1 to TRBJ1-4; 9 bases fit TRBD1. This CDR3 comprises 15 residues. The germline gives CDR1 DFQATT, CDR2 SNEGSKA (reference sequence). V lost 5 bases and J lost 5; bases outside the gene matches: 9.

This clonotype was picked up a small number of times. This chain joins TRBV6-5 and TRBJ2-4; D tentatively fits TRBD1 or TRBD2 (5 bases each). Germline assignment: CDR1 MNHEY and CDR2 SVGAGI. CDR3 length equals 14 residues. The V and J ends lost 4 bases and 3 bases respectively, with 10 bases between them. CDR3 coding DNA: TGTGCCAGCAGTTCCCGGGACGGCAAAAACATTCAGTACTTC. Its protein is CASSSRDGKNIQYF.

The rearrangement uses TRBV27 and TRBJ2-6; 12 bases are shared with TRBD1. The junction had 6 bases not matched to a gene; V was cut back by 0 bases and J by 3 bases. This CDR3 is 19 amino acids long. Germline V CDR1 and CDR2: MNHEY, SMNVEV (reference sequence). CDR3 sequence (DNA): TGTGCCAGCAGTTTATCGATGGGACAGGGGGCGAGTGGGGCCAACGTCCTGACTTTC. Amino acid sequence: CASSLSMGQGASGANVLTF.

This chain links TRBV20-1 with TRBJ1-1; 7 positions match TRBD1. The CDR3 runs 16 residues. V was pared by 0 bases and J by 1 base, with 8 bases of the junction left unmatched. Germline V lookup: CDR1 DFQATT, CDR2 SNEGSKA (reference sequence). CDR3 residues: CSARDTTGWGNTEAFF. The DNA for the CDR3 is TGCAGTGCTAGAGATACGACAGGGTGGGGGAACACTGAAGCTTTCTTT.

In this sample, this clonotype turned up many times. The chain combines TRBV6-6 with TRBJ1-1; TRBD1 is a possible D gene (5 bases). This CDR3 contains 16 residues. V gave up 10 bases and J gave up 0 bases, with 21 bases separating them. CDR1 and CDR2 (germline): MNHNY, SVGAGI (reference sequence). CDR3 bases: TGTGCCACCCAACAACAGGATGGAGTAATGAACACTGAAGCTTTCTTT. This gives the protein CATQQQDGVMNTEAFF.

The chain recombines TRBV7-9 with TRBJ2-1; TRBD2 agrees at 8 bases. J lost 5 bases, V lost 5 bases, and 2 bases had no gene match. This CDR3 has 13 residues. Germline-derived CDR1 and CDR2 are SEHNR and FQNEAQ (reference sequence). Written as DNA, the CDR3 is TGTGCCAGCAGCCCGGGGGGGAACAATGAGCAGTTCTTC. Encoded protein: CASSPGGNNEQFF.